Each of the 27 T cell receptor beta chains below was sequenced from the same sample in a study of T cells after yellow fever vaccination (dated 2019 in TCRdb). The library came from 5' RACE. The reads were generated on an Illumina HiSeq 2500. The public reads were quality trimmed at Q25 with fastp and then assembled into clones with MiXCR by TCRdb, keeping productive beta chains. Each entry is one CDR3 protein sequence, shown with its most common DNA and genes. Present in this sample are about 150,000 distinct CDR3 sequences, just over 6.5% of which were seen just once. The top ten clonotypes cover more than 0.55% of the sample. In the paper's terms, the treatment or condition label means: live attenuated yellow fever vaccine strain. The sequencing here drew on CD4+ T cells sorted from PBMCs, taken 10 days after the yellow fever booster vaccination. All receptors derive from a man under 40 who received the YFV17D yellow fever vaccine.

This clonotype occurred many times. The gene calls are TRBV4-3 and TRBJ2-5; D is perhaps TRBD2 (6 bases). Germline V gene data show CDR1 as LGHNA and CDR2 as YSLEER. The CDR3 sequence is 14 residues long. The germline V and J ends were trimmed by 2 bases and 1 base, with 8 bases remaining between them. CDR3 nucleotides: TGCGCCAGCAGCCAATTAGCGGTCCAAGAGACCCAGTACTTC. It translates to CASSQLAVQETQYF.

This chain connects TRBV7-2 to TRBJ2-7; D is perhaps TRBD1 or TRBD2 (5 bases each). V lost 5 bases, J lost 7 bases, and 15 bases lay in between. CDR3 length: 13 residues. CDR1 SGHTA and CDR2 FQGNSA come from the germline V gene. CDR3 nucleotide sequence: TGTGCCAGCAGCCCTCGGGGCCCCCAGGAGCAGTACTTC. It codes for CASSPRGPQEQYF. Supplemented by reference TRBV7-2 and TRBJ2-7, the full variable domain reads GAGVSQSPSNKVTEKGKDVELRCDPISGHTALYWYRQSLGQGLEFLIYFQGNSAPDKSGLPSDRFSAERTGGSVSTLTIQRTQQEDSAVYLCASSPRGPQEQYFGPGTRLTVT.

Worth noting for this clonotype: It may be a read error: a sequence one base away is much more abundant. V gene TRBV3-1 combines with J gene TRBJ2-2; TRBD2 might be the D (7 bases). The CDR3 runs 17 residues. CDR1 LGHDT and CDR2 YNNKEL come from the germline V gene (reference sequence). V gave up 9 bases and J gave up 0 bases, with 20 bases separating them. As DNA, the CDR3 is TGTGCCAGAAGCGGGGTATGGGACACCTCGAACACCGGGGAGCTGTTTTTT. This encodes CARSGVWDTSNTGELFF.

This clonotype was recorded at least ten times. The genes are TRBV11-2 and TRBJ2-6, with D perhaps matching TRBD1 or TRBD2 (5 bases each). Germline loops: CDR1 SGHAT, CDR2 FQNNGV. The V end lost 1 base, the J end lost 4 bases, and 17 bases lay between the germline ends. The CDR3 covers 18 residues. The CDR3, as DNA: TGTGCCAGCAGCTTAGGAATTTTGTCGGGGCAAGGGGCCAACGTCCTGACTTTC. This translates into CASSLGILSGQGANVLTF.

This clonotype was picked up many times. This chain uses TRBV6-5 with TRBJ2-3; D may be TRBD1 (5 bases). CDR1 is MNHEY, CDR2 SVGAGI, per germline. The CDR3 sequence is 15 residues long. V was pared by 4 bases and J by 2 bases, with 13 bases between. CDR3 amino acids: CASSLQGAVTDTQYF. The CDR3 DNA follows: TGTGCCAGCAGTTTACAAGGGGCTGTCACAGATACGCAGTATTTT.

The chain joins TRBV4-3 to TRBJ2-3; 8 positions match TRBD2. Trimming removed 0 bases from V and 5 bases from J; junction bases left unmatched: 10. The CDR3 sequence is 17 residues long. Germline values: CDR1 LGHNA, CDR2 YSLEER. The CDR3 is CASSQDTSLAGRDTQYF. In nucleotides, the CDR3 is TGCGCCAGCAGCCAAGATACCTCCCTAGCGGGCAGAGATACGCAGTATTTT.

In this sample, this clonotype turned up a few times. The chain links TRBV5-8 to TRBJ2-3; 9 bases are a match to TRBD2. J was trimmed by 4 bases and V by 2 bases; bases with no gene match: 5. Germline V gene lookup returns CDR1 SGHTS and CDR2 YDEGEE. This CDR3 spans 15 amino acids. In nucleotides, the CDR3 is TGTGCCAGCAGCTTCCGCCGGACTAGCGCAGATACGCAGTATTTT. Amino acids: CASSFRRTSADTQYF.

This clonotype appeared many times. This chain uses TRBV19 with TRBJ2-1; 10 positions match TRBD2. This CDR3 is 15 amino acids long. Trimming at V came to 4 bases and at J to 0 bases, leaving 0 bases not matched to a gene. The germline V gene encodes CDR1 LNHDA and CDR2 SQIVND (reference sequence). This chain's CDR3 is CASSTSGSSYNEQFF. The CDR3 DNA reads TGTGCCAGTAGTACTAGCGGGAGCTCCTACAATGAGCAGTTCTTC.

This clonotype was counted ten times or more. The chain employs TRBV7-8 and TRBJ2-3; D possibly corresponds to TRBD2 (6 bases). The CDR3 has 15 amino acids. V shed 0 bases and J shed 2 bases, with 9 bases lying between them. In germline, CDR1 is SGHVS, CDR2 FQNEAQ. The CDR3 DNA sequence: TGTGCCAGCAGCTTAGCTTTAGCGGCCACAGATACGCAGTATTTT. This encodes CASSLALAATDTQYF.

The sample holds many counts of this clonotype. This chain links TRBV21-1 with TRBJ2-7; TRBD1, as called in the table, went unchecked against the DNA. TRBV21-1 is marked as a pseudogene. The CDR3 contains 15 residues. CDR3 residues: CASSKRPRGRFEQYF. DNA of the CDR3: TGTGCCAGCAGCAAAAGACCCAGGGGGCGCTTCGAGCAGTACTTC.

This clonotype was detected many times. CDR3 region: CASSPRTSGTSRGYEQYF. CDR3 nucleotides: TGTGCCAGCTCACCACGGACTAGCGGGACCTCCCGCGGGTACGAGCAGTACTTC. The V gene is TRBV18, the J gene TRBJ2-7, with 12 bases fitting TRBD2. Germline trimming cut 1 base from V and 4 bases from J; bases unmatched to any gene: 11. This CDR3 has 18 residues. Germline V gene lookup returns CDR1 KGHSH and CDR2 LQKENI.

The V and J genes are TRBV11-1 and TRBJ2-1; D call uncertain. Germline CDR1 and CDR2: SGHAT and FQDESV (reference sequence). The CDR3 sequence is 13 residues long. Trimming removed 1 base at V and 8 bases at J, with 9 bases between. The CDR3 loop is CASSLGTWDEQFF. Here the CDR3 DNA reads TGTGCCAGCAGCTTAGGTACCTGGGATGAGCAGTTCTTC.

V is TRBV15 and J is TRBJ2-3; TRBD2 aligns across 7 bases. V shed 0 bases, J shed 4 bases, and the junction held 10 bases outside the gene matches. The CDR3 extends over 17 amino acids. Germline V gives CDR1 LNHNV, CDR2 YYDKDF (reference sequence). In nucleotides, the CDR3 is TGTGCCACCAGCAGAGATCGCTCGGCAACTAGCGCAGATACGCAGTATTTT. It encodes CATSRDRSATSADTQYF. Based on the CDR3 plus reference TRBV15 and TRBJ2-3, the full variable domain is DAMVIQNPRYQVTQFGKPVTLSCSQTLNHNVMYWYQQKSSQAPKLLFHYYDKDFNNEADTPDNFQSRRPNTSFCFLDIRSPGLGDTAMYLCATSRDRSATSADTQYFGPGTRLTVL.

This clonotype was observed many times. The rearrangement links TRBV20-1 to TRBJ2-7, with 8 nucleotides matching TRBD2. The CDR3 runs to 13 residues. Germline V gene lookup returns CDR1 DFQATT and CDR2 SNEGSKA (reference sequence). Losses at the gene ends were 6 bases for V and 3 bases for J; bases not matched to a gene: 7. In nucleotides, the CDR3 is TGCAGTGCCCCCTTACGGGGGGGCTACGAGCAGTACTTC. This gives the protein CSAPLRGGYEQYF.

This clonotype showed up many times. The V call is TRBV20-1, the J call TRBJ2-1; D is possibly TRBD1 (5 bases). Between the trimmed V and J ends, which lost 5 bases and 5 bases, there was a span of 19 bases. CDR1 and CDR2 from the germline V gene are DFQATT and SNEGSKA (reference sequence). This CDR3 has 15 amino acids. The CDR3 sequence is CSAAVAGRWDNEQFF. The CDR3 nucleotides are TGCAGTGCTGCCGTAGCAGGGCGGTGGGACAATGAGCAGTTCTTC.

This clonotype was found many times. This rearrangement joins TRBV12-3 or TRBV12-4 to TRBJ2-1; D gene uncertain. V was cut by 4 bases and J by 7 bases, with 14 bases left in between. The CDR3 loop spans 14 amino acids. DNA for the CDR3: TGTGCCAGCAGTTCCAGCTCCGGGCGGAATGAGCAGTTCTTC. Protein: CASSSSSGRNEQFF.

This clonotype was seen ten or more times. The V call is TRBV7-2, the J call TRBJ2-7; D is undetermined. Per the germline V gene, CDR1 is SGHTA and CDR2 is FQGNSA. Deletions cut 5 bases from V and 4 bases from J, with 9 bases between. This CDR3 is built from 12 residues. The CDR3 coding sequence is TGTGCCAGCAGCAAAGTCCCGTACGAGCAGTACTTC. Translated, it gives CASSKVPYEQYF.

The sample holds many counts of this clonotype. The gene calls are TRBV5-1 and TRBJ2-3; 7 nucleotides match TRBD2. Unmatched junction bases numbered 8, after V lost 4 bases and J lost 6 bases. This CDR3 region has 14 residues. Germline assignment: CDR1 SGHRS and CDR2 YFSETQ. The CDR3 DNA follows: TGCGCCAGCAGCGCATCACTAGCGCCGGATACGCAGTATTTT. Its translation is CASSASLAPDTQYF.

This clonotype was seen repeatedly, ten times or more. V usage is TRBV5-1 and J usage is TRBJ2-5; 8 nucleotides match TRBD1. The CDR3 loop spans 15 amino acids. Germline loops: CDR1 SGHRS, CDR2 YFSETQ. The V gene end was trimmed by 0 bases and the J gene end by 4 bases; junction bases not matched to a gene: 5. The CDR3 DNA reads as TGCGCCAGCAGCTTGGGGACAGGGATTGGAGAGACCCAGTACTTC. Protein sequence: CASSLGTGIGETQYF.

This clonotype was recorded at least ten times. The DNA for the CDR3 is TGTGCCAGCAGCGCCAGAGAGGGGGCGGGGGAGCAGTACTTC. Protein product: CASSAREGAGEQYF. The chain recombines TRBV9 with TRBJ2-7; perhaps TRBD1 as D (7 bases). The CDR3 is 14 amino acids. The V gene lost 3 bases and the J gene lost 7 bases, with 17 bases spanning the gap. Looked up from germline, CDR1 is SGDLS and CDR2 is YYNGEE.

This clonotype was seen only a few times. The chain couples TRBV6-2 or TRBV6-3 to TRBJ2-6, with a weak D call TRBD1 (6 bases). The germline V gene encodes CDR1 MNHEY and CDR2 SVGEGT. The CDR3 spans 15 residues. V was pared by 4 bases and J by 8 bases, with 15 bases between. CDR3 DNA sequence: TGTGCCAGCAGTTGGAACAGGGTCCCCTCCAACGTCCTGACTTTC. Amino acid sequence: CASSWNRVPSNVLTF.

This clonotype was counted ten times or more. The chain joins TRBV3-1 to TRBJ2-1; 9 bases agree with TRBD1. CDR3 length: 16 amino acids. J gave up 5 bases and V 0 bases, and 5 bases lay outside the gene matches. Germline V gives CDR1 LGHDT, CDR2 YNNKEL (reference sequence). The CDR3 protein is CASSQDLGQGHNEQFF. The CDR3 DNA reads TGTGCCAGCAGCCAAGATTTAGGACAGGGGCACAATGAGCAGTTCTTC.

The table lists this clonotype with many counts. The chain couples TRBV10-3 to TRBJ2-3; TRBD1 might be the D (6 bases). Trimming cost V 7 bases and J 4 bases, with 15 bases left between them. The germline CDR1 and CDR2 sequences are ENHRY and SYGVKD. The CDR3 consists of 14 residues. The chain's CDR3 is CAITDSKRSDTQYF. In DNA, the CDR3 is TGTGCCATCACGGACAGTAAGAGGTCAGATACGCAGTATTTT.

This clonotype occurred many times. The rearrangement uses TRBV3-1 and TRBJ2-1; the D gene could be TRBD1 or TRBD2 (5 bases each). The CDR3 has 12 amino acids. The V gene's germline CDR1 is LGHDT and CDR2 YNNKEL (reference sequence). The germline V and J ends were trimmed by 6 bases and 9 bases, with 12 bases remaining between them. As DNA, the CDR3 is TGTGCCAGCAGAGAGGGGACGACTGAGCAGTTCTTC. Encoded protein: CASREGTTEQFF.

In its sample, this clonotype was seen many times. This chain uses TRBV6-5 with TRBJ2-7, with 9 bases identical to TRBD1. The CDR3 loop spans 17 amino acids. The germline V gene encodes CDR1 MNHEY and CDR2 SVGAGI. J lost 2 bases, V lost 0 bases, and 8 bases had no gene match. The CDR3 DNA reads TGTGCCAGCAGTTACTCGATTATTCGGGACAGGGCCTACGAGCAGTACTTC. Translation: CASSYSIIRDRAYEQYF.

The chain has TRBV5-1 and TRBJ2-7, with TRBD2 identical over 13 bases. The V and J ends lost 3 bases and 4 bases, in that order; junction bases with no gene match: 4. Germline CDR1 SGHRS, CDR2 YFSETQ. The CDR3 sequence is 15 residues long. The CDR3 DNA is TGCGCCAGCAGCTCCAGGACTAGCGGGAGTTACGAGCAGTACTTC. Protein product: CASSSRTSGSYEQYF. Combining the CDR3 with reference TRBV5-1 and TRBJ2-7 gives the whole variable domain KAGVTQTPRYLIKTRGQQVTLSCSPISGHRSVSWYQQTPGQGLQFLFEYFSETQRNKGNFPGRFSGRQFSNSRSEMNVSTLELGDSALYLCASSSRTSGSYEQYFGPGTRLTVT.

This clonotype was seen ten or more times. V usage is TRBV6-5 and J usage is TRBJ2-1; D is unclear. The germline CDR1 and CDR2 sequences are MNHEY and SVGAGI. V was shortened by 2 bases and J by 9 bases, with 14 bases between the two germline ends. The CDR3 runs to 14 residues. The CDR3 DNA sequence: TGTGCCAGCAGTTACCCGATAGAATACGGTGAGCAGTTCTTC. Translation gives CASSYPIEYGEQFF.